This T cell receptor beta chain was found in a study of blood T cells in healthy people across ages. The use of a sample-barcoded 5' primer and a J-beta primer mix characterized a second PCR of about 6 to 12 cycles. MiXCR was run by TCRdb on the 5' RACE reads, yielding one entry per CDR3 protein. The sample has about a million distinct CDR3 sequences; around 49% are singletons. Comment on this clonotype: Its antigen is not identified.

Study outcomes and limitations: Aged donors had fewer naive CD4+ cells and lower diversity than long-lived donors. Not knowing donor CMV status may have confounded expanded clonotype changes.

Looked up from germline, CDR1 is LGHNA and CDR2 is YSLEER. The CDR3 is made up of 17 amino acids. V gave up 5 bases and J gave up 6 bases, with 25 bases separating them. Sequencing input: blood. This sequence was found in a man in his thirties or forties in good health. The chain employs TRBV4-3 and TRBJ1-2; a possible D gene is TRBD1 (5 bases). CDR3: CASSGGMTDGLEDGYTF. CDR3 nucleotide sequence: TGCGCCAGCAGCGGGGGAATGACAGACGGGCTGGAAGATGGCTACACCTTC.